Listed below are T cell receptor beta chains from one sample, sequenced in a study of T cells after yellow fever vaccination. TCRdb re-called the 5' RACE reads with MiXCR, one entry per CDR3 protein. The sample records about 510,000 distinct CDR3 sequences, 21% being singletons. The sequencing used PBMCs, collected 21 days after the first yellow fever vaccination. Every receptor here comes from a man between 18 and 35 years old who received the YFV17D yellow fever vaccine. CDR3s include the opening cysteine and the closing phenylalanine or tryptophan. Each record gives: clone size, V gene, J gene, D gene, CDR3 protein. D genes are given only for firm matches. Rows may omit the clone size; those that give it use once, few, many or a size class.

clone size: .
V gene: TRBV3-1
J gene: TRBJ1-1
D gene: .
CDR3 protein: CASSQGVFGNTEAFF

clone size: few
V gene: TRBV15
J gene: TRBJ2-1
D gene: TRBD2
CDR3 protein: CATNRGGRDEQFF

clone size: few
V gene: TRBV20-1
J gene: TRBJ1-1
D gene: .
CDR3 protein: CSAHGPNTEAFF

clone size: few
V gene: TRBV7-2
J gene: TRBJ2-7
D gene: TRBD2
CDR3 protein: CASMVGGGAFEQYF

clone size: few
V gene: TRBV20-1
J gene: TRBJ2-3
D gene: TRBD1
CDR3 protein: CSFKGQGTDTQYF

clone size: .
V gene: TRBV2
J gene: TRBJ1-6
D gene: TRBD1
CDR3 protein: CASSSGTARNSPLHF

clone size: .
V gene: TRBV9
J gene: TRBJ1-3
D gene: TRBD1
CDR3 protein: CASSSDRGGGNTIYF

clone size: .
V gene: TRBV20-1
J gene: TRBJ2-1
D gene: TRBD2
CDR3 protein: CSARRSSGIYNEQFF

clone size: .
V gene: TRBV10-3
J gene: TRBJ2-3
D gene: TRBD2
CDR3 protein: CAISESLAGEGDTQYF

clone size: .
V gene: TRBV5-8
J gene: TRBJ1-6
D gene: .
CDR3 protein: CASSLGRGGVDNSPLHF

clone size: .
V gene: TRBV4-3
J gene: TRBJ1-2
D gene: .
CDR3 protein: CASSQDRGSGGMNGYTF

clone size: few
V gene: TRBV9
J gene: TRBJ2-5
D gene: .
CDR3 protein: CASSAGPKETQYF

clone size: .
V gene: TRBV6-1
J gene: TRBJ2-6
D gene: .
CDR3 protein: CASSEIWKSGANVLTF

clone size: few
V gene: TRBV12-3/TRBV12-4
J gene: TRBJ2-2
D gene: .
CDR3 protein: CASSLEEYTGELFF

clone size: many
V gene: TRBV12-3/TRBV12-4
J gene: TRBJ2-5
D gene: TRBD1
CDR3 protein: CASSPGQGETQYF

clone size: .
V gene: TRBV7-2
J gene: TRBJ2-1
D gene: .
CDR3 protein: CASSLERVRNEQFF

clone size: many
V gene: TRBV20-1
J gene: TRBJ2-3
D gene: .
CDR3 protein: CSALTRTDTQYF

clone size: few
V gene: TRBV4-1
J gene: TRBJ1-6
D gene: .
CDR3 protein: CASSQAPSRGRHSPLHF

clone size: .
V gene: TRBV6-5
J gene: TRBJ1-1
D gene: .
CDR3 protein: CASSYSTAERMNTEAFF

clone size: few
V gene: TRBV2
J gene: TRBJ1-1
D gene: .
CDR3 protein: CAPRGRNTEAFF

clone size: .
V gene: TRBV15
J gene: TRBJ2-3
D gene: TRBD1
CDR3 protein: CATSRFPEGALSSTDTQYF

clone size: few
V gene: TRBV7-9
J gene: TRBJ2-7
D gene: .
CDR3 protein: CASSLSQNYEQYF

clone size: many
V gene: TRBV7-9
J gene: TRBJ1-1
D gene: .
CDR3 protein: CASVVTGGEDTEAFF

clone size: .
V gene: TRBV20-1
J gene: TRBJ2-5
D gene: TRBD2
CDR3 protein: CSAGTSGDQETQYF

clone size: many
V gene: TRBV5-1
J gene: TRBJ2-5
D gene: .
CDR3 protein: CASSLVGGGETQYF

clone size: .
V gene: TRBV6-1
J gene: TRBJ1-1
D gene: TRBD1
CDR3 protein: CASTGQGMRTEAFF

clone size: few
V gene: TRBV10-3
J gene: TRBJ1-3
D gene: .
CDR3 protein: CAISDSLSGNTIYF

clone size: .
V gene: TRBV20-1
J gene: TRBJ2-4
D gene: .
CDR3 protein: CSAQRLINIQYF

clone size: few
V gene: TRBV21-1
J gene: TRBJ1-2
D gene: .
CDR3 protein: CASSKSPTGGEFESYTF

clone size: many
V gene: TRBV7-2
J gene: TRBJ2-1
D gene: .
CDR3 protein: CASSLGVSFMNEQFF

clone size: few
V gene: TRBV5-1
J gene: TRBJ1-1
D gene: TRBD1
CDR3 protein: CASGDRANTEAFF

clone size: .
V gene: TRBV28
J gene: TRBJ2-1
D gene: .
CDR3 protein: CASSYRGWDNEQFF

clone size: .
V gene: TRBV5-1
J gene: TRBJ2-3
D gene: .
CDR3 protein: CASRSGAITDTQYF

clone size: few
V gene: TRBV7-9
J gene: TRBJ2-7
D gene: TRBD1
CDR3 protein: CASSPRDRAIEQYF

clone size: .
V gene: TRBV3-1
J gene: TRBJ2-5
D gene: TRBD1
CDR3 protein: CASSQQVDREETQYF